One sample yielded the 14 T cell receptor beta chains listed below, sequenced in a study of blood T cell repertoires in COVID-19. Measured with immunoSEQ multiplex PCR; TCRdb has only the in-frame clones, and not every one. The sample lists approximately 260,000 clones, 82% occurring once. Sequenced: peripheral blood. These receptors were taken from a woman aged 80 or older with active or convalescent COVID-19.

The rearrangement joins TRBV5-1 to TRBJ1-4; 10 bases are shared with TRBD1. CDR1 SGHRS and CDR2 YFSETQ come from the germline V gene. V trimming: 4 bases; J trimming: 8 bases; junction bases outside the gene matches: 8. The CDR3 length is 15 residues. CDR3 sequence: CASSPMTGGSEKLFF. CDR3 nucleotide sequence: TGCGCCAGCAGCCCAATGACAGGGGGCAGCGAAAAACTGTTTTTT.

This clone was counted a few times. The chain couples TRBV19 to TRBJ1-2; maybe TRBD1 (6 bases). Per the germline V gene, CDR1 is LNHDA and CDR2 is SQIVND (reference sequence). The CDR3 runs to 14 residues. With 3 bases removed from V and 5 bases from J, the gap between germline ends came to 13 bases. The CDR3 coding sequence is TGTGCCAGTAGTATTATGGACAGAAATTATGGCTACACCTTC. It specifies CASSIMDRNYGYTF. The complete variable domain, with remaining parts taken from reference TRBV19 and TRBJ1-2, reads DGGITQSPKYLFRKEGQNVTLSCEQNLNHDAMYWYRQDPGQGLRLIYYSQIVNDFQKGDIAEGYSVSREKKESFPLTVTSAQKNPTAFYLCASSIMDRNYGYTFGSGTRLTVV.

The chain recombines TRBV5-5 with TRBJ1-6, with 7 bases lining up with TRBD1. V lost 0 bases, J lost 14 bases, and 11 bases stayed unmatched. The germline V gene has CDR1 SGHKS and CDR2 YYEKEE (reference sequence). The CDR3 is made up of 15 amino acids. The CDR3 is CASSLARDSHRALHF. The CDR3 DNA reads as TGTGCCAGCAGCTTGGCACGGGACAGCCATCGGGCCCTCCACTTT. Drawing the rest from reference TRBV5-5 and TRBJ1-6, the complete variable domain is DAGVTQSPTHLIKTRGQQVTLRCSPISGHKSVSWYQQVLGQGPQFIFQYYEKEERGRGNFPDRFSARQFPNYSSELNVNALLLGDSALYLCASSLARDSHRALHFGNGTRLTVT.

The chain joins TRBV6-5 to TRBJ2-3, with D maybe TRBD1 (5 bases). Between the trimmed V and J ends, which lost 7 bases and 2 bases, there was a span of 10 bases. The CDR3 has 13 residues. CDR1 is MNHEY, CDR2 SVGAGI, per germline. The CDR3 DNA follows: TGTGCCAGCAACCTAGGGGCCACAGATACGCAGTATTTT. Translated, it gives CASNLGATDTQYF.

CDR3 sequence: CASSLDVRANTEAFF. DNA for the CDR3: TGTGCCAGCAGCTTGGATGTCAGGGCTAACACTGAAGCTTTCTTT. The chain recombines TRBV5-5 with TRBJ1-1, with a tentative D call TRBD1 (5 bases). Per the germline V gene, CDR1 is SGHKS and CDR2 is YYEKEE (reference sequence). V lost 0 bases to trimming and J lost 2 bases, with 11 bases between them. This CDR3 contains 15 residues.

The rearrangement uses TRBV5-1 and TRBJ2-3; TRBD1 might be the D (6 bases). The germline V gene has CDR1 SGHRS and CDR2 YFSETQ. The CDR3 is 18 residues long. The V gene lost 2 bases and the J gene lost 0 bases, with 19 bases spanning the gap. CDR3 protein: CASSFNTNRVSSTDTQYF. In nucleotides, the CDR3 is TGCGCCAGCAGCTTCAACACTAACAGGGTTTCTAGCACAGATACGCAGTATTTT.

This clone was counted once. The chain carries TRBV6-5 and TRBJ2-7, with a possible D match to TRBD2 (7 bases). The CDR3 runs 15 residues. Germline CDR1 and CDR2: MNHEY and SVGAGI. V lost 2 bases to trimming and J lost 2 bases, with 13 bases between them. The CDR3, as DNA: TGTGCCAGCAGTTACGTTGGGGGGGCCGCCTACGAGCAGTACTTC. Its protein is CASSYVGGAAYEQYF.

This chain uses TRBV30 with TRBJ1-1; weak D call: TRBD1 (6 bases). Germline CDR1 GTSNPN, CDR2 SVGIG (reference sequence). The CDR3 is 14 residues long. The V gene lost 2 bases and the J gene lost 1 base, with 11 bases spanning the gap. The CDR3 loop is CAWSRDTANTEAFF. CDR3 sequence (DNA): TGTGCCTGGAGTAGGGACACAGCGAACACTGAAGCTTTCTTT. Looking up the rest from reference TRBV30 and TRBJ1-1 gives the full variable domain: SQTIHQWPATLVQPVGSPLSLECTVEGTSNPNLYWYRQAAGRGLQLLFYSVGIGQISSEVPQNLSASRPQDRQFILSSKKLLLSDSGFYLCAWSRDTANTEAFFGQGTRLTVV.

The CDR3 loop reads CASSVTGQTSGRVSYNEQFF. Written as DNA, the CDR3 is TGTGCCAGCAGCGTTACTGGTCAGACTAGCGGGAGGGTATCCTACAATGAGCAGTTCTTC. This chain joins TRBV5-5 and TRBJ2-1; 14 positions agree with TRBD2. The CDR3 spans 20 residues. The junction had 13 bases not matched to a gene; V was cut back by 4 bases and J by 1 base. The V gene's germline CDR1 is SGHKS and CDR2 YYEKEE (reference sequence).

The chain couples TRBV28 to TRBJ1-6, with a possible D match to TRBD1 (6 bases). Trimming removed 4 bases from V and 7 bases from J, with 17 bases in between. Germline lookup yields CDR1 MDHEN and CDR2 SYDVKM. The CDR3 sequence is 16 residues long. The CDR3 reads CASSSRGPERNSPLHF. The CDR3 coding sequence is TGTGCCAGCAGTTCCAGGGGACCTGAAAGAAATTCACCCCTCCACTTT.

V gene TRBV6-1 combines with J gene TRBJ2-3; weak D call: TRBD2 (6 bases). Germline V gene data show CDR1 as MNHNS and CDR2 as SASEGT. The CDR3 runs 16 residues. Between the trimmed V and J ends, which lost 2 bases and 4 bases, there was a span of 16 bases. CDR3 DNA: TGTGCCAGCAGTGAATCGTGGGCGGGAACGGCAGATACGCAGTATTTT. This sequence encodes CASSESWAGTADTQYF.

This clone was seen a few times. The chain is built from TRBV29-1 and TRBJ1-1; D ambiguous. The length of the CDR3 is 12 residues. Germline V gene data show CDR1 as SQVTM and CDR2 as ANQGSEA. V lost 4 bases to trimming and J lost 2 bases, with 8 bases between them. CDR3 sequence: CSVGRLNTEAFF. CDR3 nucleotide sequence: TGCAGCGTTGGCAGACTTAACACTGAAGCTTTCTTT.

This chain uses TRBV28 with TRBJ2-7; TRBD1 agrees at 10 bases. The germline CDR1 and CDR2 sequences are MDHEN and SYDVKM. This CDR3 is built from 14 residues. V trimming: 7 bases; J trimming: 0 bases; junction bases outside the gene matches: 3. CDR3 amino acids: CASKRTGGSYEQYF. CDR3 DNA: TGTGCCAGCAAAAGGACAGGGGGCTCCTACGAGCAGTACTTC.

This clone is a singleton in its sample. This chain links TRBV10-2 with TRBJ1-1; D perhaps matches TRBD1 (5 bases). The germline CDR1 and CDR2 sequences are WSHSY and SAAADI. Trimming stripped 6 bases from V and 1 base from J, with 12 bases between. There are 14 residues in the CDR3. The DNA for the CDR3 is TGCGCCAGCAGAGTGACAGTACCGAACACTGAAGCTTTCTTT. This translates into CASRVTVPNTEAFF.